This T cell receptor (beta chain) was obtained from a study of blood T cell repertoires in COVID-19. Background on the study: From the United States, Italy and Spain came samples of acute and convalescent COVID-19. Nucleic acid was either cDNA or gDNA, and it came from T cells, B-cell-depleted T cells, or PBMCs.

The CDR3 is made up of 14 amino acids. The germline V and J ends were trimmed by 2 bases and 7 bases, with 9 bases remaining between them. The germline gives CDR1 SEHNR, CDR2 FQNEAQ (reference sequence). This clone showed up just once. Per the original data handling: Counts of nucleated cells, estimated from reference gene primer amplification, were obtained. Data came from immunoSEQ multiplex PCR; TCRdb stores just in-frame clones and leaves some out. That table gives V, J and clone size, and the DNA gave D and trimming. The sample lists approximately 170,000 clones, around four fifths seen once, with about a tenth in the top ten.

This receptor was identified in a human donor in a cohort sampled during active COVID-19. The J gene is TRBJ1-6, the V gene TRBV7-9; TRBD1 is a possible D gene (5 bases). Sequencing was carried out using peripheral blood. This CDR3 is CASSLQGVNSPLHF. DNA for the CDR3: TGTGCCAGCAGCTTACAAGGGGTGAATTCACCCCTCCACTTT. The full variable domain, rest sourced from reference TRBV7-9 and TRBJ1-6, is DTGVSQNPRHKITKRGQNVTFRCDPISEHNRLYWYRQTLGQGPEFLTYFQNEAQLEKSRLLSDRFSAERPKGSFSTLEIQRTEQGDSAMYLCASSLQGVNSPLHFGNGTRLTVT.